The next 11 T cell receptor beta chains were all read from a single sample in a study of blood T cell repertoires in COVID-19 (dated by TCRdb to 2020 to 2021). To prepare the library, the immunoSEQ multiplex PCR assay was applied. The table comes from immuneACCESS by way of TCRdb, which keeps in-frame sequences with V and J called. Part of the clones is missing from these tables; in studies checked, under half for an unresolved V gene and the rest for unknown reasons. Present in this sample are 300,000 to 350,000 clones, roughly 90% of which were seen just once. The ten largest clonotypes hold about 1% of the sample. The sequencing sample was made of peripheral blood. Source of these receptors: a woman in her thirties or forties with COVID-19, enrolled during active disease.

The chain uses TRBV6-5 and TRBJ1-2, with 7 bases that match TRBD1. V was clipped by 6 bases and J by 4 bases; unmatched bases: 5. Germline CDR1 and CDR2: MNHEY and SVGAGI. The CDR3 covers 13 residues. The CDR3 loop reads CASSQQGSYGYTF. CDR3 coding DNA: TGTGCCAGCAGCCAACAGGGGTCCTATGGCTACACCTTC.

The CDR3 nucleotides read TGTGCCAGCAGCTTTTTTATGGGAACAGGGATCTCTGGAAACACCATATATTTT. It yields the protein CASSFFMGTGISGNTIYF. This chain connects TRBV5-5 to TRBJ1-3; weak D call: TRBD1 (6 bases). The CDR3 spans 18 residues. The germline gives CDR1 SGHKS, CDR2 YYEKEE (reference sequence). V was pared by 2 bases and J by 0 bases, with 18 bases between.

This chain links TRBV7-2 with TRBJ1-1, with 7 bases aligning to TRBD1. CDR1 and CDR2 (germline): SGHTA, FQGNSA. Germline trimming cut 10 bases from V and 1 base from J; bases unmatched to any gene: 6. The CDR3 sequence is 13 residues long. The CDR3 here is CATRTGPNTEAFF. DNA of the CDR3: TGTGCCACCCGGACAGGCCCGAACACTGAAGCTTTCTTT.

The chain joins TRBV9 to TRBJ2-1, with 7 bases matching TRBD1. From germline, CDR1 is SGDLS and CDR2 YYNGEE. V lost 3 bases to trimming and J lost 5 bases; unmatched junction nucleotides: 14. This CDR3 is built from 17 residues. The CDR3 sequence is CASSGPTGDDNDNEQFF. DNA of the CDR3: TGTGCCAGCAGCGGACCTACAGGGGACGATAATGACAATGAGCAGTTCTTC.

The chain is built from TRBV3-1 (or the pseudogene TRBV3-2) and TRBJ2-1; 7 bases fit TRBD2. This CDR3 is 16 amino acids long. Germline values: CDR1 LGHDT, CDR2 YNNKEL (reference sequence). The V and J ends lost 4 bases and 9 bases, in that order; junction bases with no gene match: 15. CDR3: CASSRTGTTILSEQFF. CDR3 DNA: TGTGCCAGCAGCCGTACCGGGACTACAATCCTCTCTGAGCAGTTCTTC.

CDR3 region: CASSQDREGPTGELFF. CDR3 bases: TGTGCCAGCAGCCAAGACCGGGAGGGACCCACCGGGGAGCTGTTTTTT. The chain has TRBV3-1 (or the pseudogene TRBV3-2) and TRBJ2-2; 8 bases align to TRBD2. Germline V lookup: CDR1 LGHDT, CDR2 YNNKEL (reference sequence). V dropped 0 bases and J dropped 4; count of bases not matched to a gene: 4. CDR3 length equals 16 residues.

The V gene is TRBV20-1, the J gene TRBJ1-4; D is unresolved. Germline V CDR1 and CDR2: DFQATT, SNEGSKA (reference sequence). V dropped 3 bases and J dropped 8 bases, with 7 bases sitting between them. The length of the CDR3 is 11 residues. CDR3 bases: TGCAGTGCTAGGTCCCCGGAAAAACTGTTTTTT. This codes for CSARSPEKLFF.

This rearrangement joins TRBV3-1 (or the pseudogene TRBV3-2) to TRBJ2-1; the match to TRBD1 covers 8 bases. Trimming removed 0 bases from V and 13 bases from J; junction bases left unmatched: 5. The length of the CDR3 is 13 residues. CDR1 is LGHDT, CDR2 YNNKEL, per germline (reference sequence). The CDR3 DNA reads as TGTGCCAGCAGCCAAGATTCCAGGGGGCGTCAGTTCTTC. Translation: CASSQDSRGRQFF.

This clone was recorded only once. The CDR3 here is CASGGGAQDTGELFF. Here the CDR3 DNA reads TGTGCCAGCGGTGGGGGGGCGCAGGACACCGGGGAGCTGTTTTTT. V usage is TRBV9 and J usage is TRBJ2-2; D is possibly TRBD2 (7 bases). This CDR3 contains 15 residues. The germline V and J ends were trimmed by 7 bases and 3 bases, with 16 bases remaining between them. CDR1 and CDR2 (germline): SGDLS, YYNGEE. The whole variable domain, remainder taken from reference TRBV9 and TRBJ2-2, is DSGVTQTPKHLITATGQRVTLRCSPRSGDLSVYWYQQSLDQGLQFLIQYYNGEERAKGNILERFSAQQFPDLHSELNLSSLELGDSALYFCASGGGAQDTGELFFGEGSRLTVL.

In its sample, this clone was seen a few times. V and J are TRBV28 and TRBJ1-1; D is possibly TRBD1 (5 bases). V was cut by 8 bases and J by 1 base, with 17 bases left in between. CDR1 is MDHEN, CDR2 SYDVKM, per germline. The CDR3 is 15 amino acids. CDR3 region: CASRGDQGSNTEAFF. DNA of the CDR3: TGTGCCAGCCGAGGAGATCAGGGATCGAACACTGAAGCTTTCTTT.

The chain recombines TRBV5-5 with TRBJ2-1, with unresolved D. V shed 2 bases and J shed 7 bases, with 13 bases lying between them. The length of the CDR3 is 14 residues. CDR1 and CDR2 (germline): SGHKS, YYEKEE (reference sequence). For the CDR3, the DNA is TGTGCCAGCAGCTTCGACCGGGTGGCGAATGAGCAGTTCTTC. This sequence encodes CASSFDRVANEQFF.